This entry lists 25 T cell receptor beta chains sequenced from one sample in a study of T cell repertoires in cytomegalovirus infection. These receptors are not linked to any known antigen. TCRdb re-analysed the reads in MiXCR, keeping a single row per CDR3 protein. This sample yields roughly 280,000 distinct CDR3 sequences, of which under 25% are seen a single time; approximately 19% belongs to the top ten. The sample in question was cultured PBMCs, obtained from culture after CMV antigen stimulation. These receptors all stem from a human donor in good health (CMV status not recorded). Some clones in this sample may be carry-over from other donors' samples.

The chain carries TRBV6-2 or TRBV6-3 and TRBJ2-4; possible D gene TRBD2, 6 bases. There are 16 residues in the CDR3. The germline V and J ends were trimmed by 2 bases and 6 bases, with 17 bases remaining between them. Looked up from germline, CDR1 is MNHEY and CDR2 is SVGEGT. CDR3 coding DNA: TGTGCCAGCAGTTACAGCCTGACTAGTGGGAGAAACATTCAGTACTTC. This sequence encodes CASSYSLTSGRNIQYF.

A few counts support this clonotype. The CDR3 here is CSAREVTSAYNEQFF. In nucleotides, the CDR3 is TGCAGTGCTAGAGAGGTGACTAGCGCTTACAATGAGCAGTTCTTC. The gene calls are TRBV20-1 and TRBJ2-1; 8 bases are a match to TRBD2. Germline V gives CDR1 DFQATT, CDR2 SNEGSKA (reference sequence). CDR3 length equals 15 residues. Trimming took 0 bases from V and 4 from J; bases not matched to a gene: 5.

This clonotype has just a few counts. V gene TRBV30 combines with J gene TRBJ2-6; D is uncertain. Trimming took 4 bases from V and 3 from J, leaving 4 bases between them. Germline CDR1 GTSNPN, CDR2 SVGIG (reference sequence). The CDR3 runs to 12 residues. DNA for the CDR3: TGTGCCTGGACGGGTGGGGCCAACGTCCTGACTTTC. This gives the protein CAWTGGANVLTF.

In this sample, this clonotype turned up many times. This chain uses TRBV7-9 with TRBJ2-1; perhaps D is TRBD1 or TRBD2 (5 bases each). V was cut by 1 base and J by 7 bases, with 11 bases left in between. The germline CDR1 and CDR2 sequences are SEHNR and FQNEAQ (reference sequence). CDR3 length: 14 residues. In DNA form, the CDR3 reads TGTGCCAGCAGCTTAGGAGGGGTTCGAAATGAGCAGTTCTTC. Encoded protein: CASSLGGVRNEQFF.

The chain employs TRBV12-3 or TRBV12-4 and TRBJ1-5; the D gene is possibly TRBD1 (5 bases). This CDR3 region has 15 residues. The ends were cut back, 4 bases at V and 2 bases at J, with 12 bases in the middle. CDR3 in DNA: TGTGCCAGCAGTTCGGGGCCGCTGGGCAATCAGCCCCAGCATTTT. Translation: CASSSGPLGNQPQHF.

There are many counts of this clonotype. CDR3 protein: CAISPDPNYNEQFF. CDR3 bases: TGTGCCATCAGTCCGGACCCAAATTACAATGAGCAGTTCTTC. The chain employs TRBV10-3 and TRBJ2-1; D is uncertain. Germline V lookup: CDR1 ENHRY, CDR2 SYGVKD. The CDR3 loop spans 14 amino acids. V was clipped by 5 bases and J by 4 bases, with 12 bases between them.

The chain is built from TRBV2 and TRBJ1-2; tentative D call: TRBD1 (5 bases). Between the trimmed V and J ends, which lost 4 bases and 4 bases, there was a span of 10 bases. The CDR3 totals 13 residues. Germline lookup yields CDR1 SNHLY and CDR2 FYNNEI. For the CDR3, the DNA is TGTGCCAGCAGTGTTGGGGCTCCCTATGGCTACACCTTC. Amino acid sequence: CASSVGAPYGYTF.

In this sample, this clonotype turned up a few times. The rearrangement joins TRBV30 to TRBJ2-7, with D tentatively TRBD1 or TRBD2 (6 bases each). V lost 8 bases and J lost 3, with 11 bases in between. The CDR3 loop spans 11 amino acids. Germline V gives CDR1 GTSNPN, CDR2 SVGIG (reference sequence). CDR3 in amino acids: CAARGLYEQYF. The CDR3 bases are TGTGCCGCCCGGGGGCTCTACGAGCAGTACTTC.

This chain links TRBV5-6 with TRBJ2-5, with TRBD2 matching over 10 bases. The germline CDR1 and CDR2 sequences are SGHDT and YYEEEE. Losses at the gene ends were 0 bases for V and 5 bases for J; bases not matched to a gene: 7. The CDR3 covers 16 residues. CDR3 amino acids: CASSLVPSGSLETQYF. In DNA, the CDR3 is TGTGCCAGCAGCTTGGTGCCTAGCGGGAGTCTGGAGACCCAGTACTTC.

This clonotype was detected ten times or more. The V and J genes are TRBV24-1 and TRBJ2-1; D gene ambiguous. V was cut by 5 bases and J by 7 bases, with 8 bases left in between. CDR3 length: 12 residues. CDR1 KGHDR and CDR2 SFDVKD come from the germline V gene. In nucleotides, the CDR3 is TGTGCCACCAGTGCGACTCGAAATGAGCAGTTCTTC. It codes for CATSATRNEQFF.

The gene calls are TRBV3-1 and TRBJ2-1; 9 positions agree with TRBD1. Germline lookup yields CDR1 LGHDT and CDR2 YNNKEL (reference sequence). Trimming took 5 bases from V and 4 from J; bases not matched to a gene: 6. This CDR3 has 15 amino acids. Written as DNA, the CDR3 is TGTGCCAGCAGCTTCCGGGACAGGGCTTACAATGAGCAGTTCTTC. The encoded protein is CASSFRDRAYNEQFF.

In its sample, this clonotype was seen many times. For the CDR3, the DNA is TGTGCCAGCAGCCCGCCGGGACAGGCTATGAACACTGAAGCTTTCTTT. Residues: CASSPPGQAMNTEAFF. The J gene is TRBJ1-1, the V gene TRBV7-6; 8 nucleotides match TRBD1. Germline V lookup: CDR1 SGHVS, CDR2 FNYEAQ. The V segment lost 5 bases and the J segment 0 bases; nucleotides outside the gene matches: 8. The CDR3 contains 16 residues.

This clonotype was seen repeatedly, ten times or more. The junction departs from the called germline gene at one end, perhaps through a read error. This chain links TRBV12-3 or TRBV12-4 with TRBJ2-2; TRBD1 matches at 7 bases. The CDR3 has 15 residues. The CDR3: CASTLTGTNAGELFF. DNA for the CDR3: TGTGCCAGCACCCTGACAGGGACGAACGCCGGGGAGCTGTTTTTT.

This clonotype was counted only a few times. CDR3 amino acids: CASSYPIREETQYF. The DNA of the CDR3 is TGTGCCAGCAGTTACCCGATCCGGGAAGAGACCCAGTACTTC. This sequence joins TRBV6-6 and TRBJ2-5; D is uncertain. The germline V gene encodes CDR1 MNHNY and CDR2 SVGAGI (reference sequence). CDR3 size: 14 residues. Trimming took off 2 bases at V and 3 bases at J, with 10 bases between the two ends.

The rearrangement joins TRBV4-3 to TRBJ2-2, with D possibly being TRBD1 (5 bases). Trimming removed 0 bases from V and 3 bases from J, with 14 bases in between. Germline assignment: CDR1 LGHNA and CDR2 YSLEER. The CDR3 sequence is 17 residues long. The DNA for the CDR3 is TGCGCCAGCAGCCAAGATGGGTTAGGGGAATACACCGGGGAGCTGTTTTTT. Residues: CASSQDGLGEYTGELFF.

This sequence joins TRBV14 and TRBJ2-4; 8 bases agree with TRBD2. V dropped 0 bases and J dropped 6; count of bases not matched to a gene: 4. The germline V gene encodes CDR1 SGHDN and CDR2 FVKESK. This CDR3 has 15 amino acids. The CDR3 is CASSQETSVGNIQYF. The CDR3 DNA reads TGTGCCAGCAGCCAAGAGACTAGCGTGGGAAACATTCAGTACTTC. Complete variable domain (other parts from reference TRBV14 and TRBJ2-4): EAGVTQFPSHSVIEKGQTVTLRCDPISGHDNLYWYRRVMGKEIKFLLHFVKESKQDESGMPNNRFLAERTGGTYSTLKVQPAELEDSGVYFCASSQETSVGNIQYFGAGTRLSVL.

In DNA, the CDR3 is TGCAGCGCTGACAGTAACATGAACACTGAAGCTTTCTTT. Translated, it gives CSADSNMNTEAFF. The chain has TRBV29-1 and TRBJ1-1; perhaps TRBD1 as D (5 bases). This CDR3 region has 13 residues. V lost 7 bases, J lost 0 bases, and 12 bases lay in between. Germline V gene lookup returns CDR1 SQVTM and CDR2 ANQGSEA. The variable domain in full, with the rest retrieved from reference TRBV29-1 and TRBJ1-1, is SAVISQKPSRDICQRGTSLTIQCQVDSQVTMMFWYRQQPGQSLTLIATANQGSEATYESGFVIDKFPISRPNLTFSTLTVSNMSPEDSSIYLCSADSNMNTEAFFGQGTRLTVV.

The chain links TRBV11-2 to TRBJ2-5; D remains unclear. V lost 5 bases and J 5 bases, leaving 6 bases between the germline ends. This CDR3 has 11 residues. CDR1 is SGHAT, CDR2 FQNNGV, per germline. CDR3 sequence (DNA): TGTGCCAGCAGCGGGCTGGAGACCCAGTACTTC. Translated: CASSGLETQYF.

This clonotype was seen a handful of times. The V and J genes are TRBV5-4 and TRBJ2-1; D is undetermined. This CDR3 comprises 12 residues. V was pared by 2 bases and J by 7 bases, with 7 bases between. Germline V gene sequence: CDR1 SGHNT, CDR2 YYREEE (reference sequence). In DNA, the CDR3 is TGTGCCAGCAGCTTCCGGTATAATGAGCAGTTCTTC. Its translation is CASSFRYNEQFF.

The table lists this clonotype with many counts. This chain links TRBV7-6 with TRBJ1-4, with TRBD1 as a possible D gene (5 bases). The length of the CDR3 is 17 residues. CDR1 is SGHVS, CDR2 FNYEAQ, per germline. Trimming took 5 bases from V and 0 from J, leaving 16 bases between them. CDR3 DNA: TGTGCCAGCAGCCGCATTGCGGGGCTCGCAACTAATGAAAAACTGTTTTTT. Amino acids: CASSRIAGLATNEKLFF.

This clonotype was counted ten times or more. The rearrangement links TRBV7-2 to TRBJ2-7; D not certain. The germline V gene encodes CDR1 SGHTA and CDR2 FQGNSA. V was trimmed by 1 base and J by 6 bases, leaving 4 bases between them. The CDR3 extends over 11 amino acids. This CDR3 reads CASSLEREQYF. The CDR3 DNA reads as TGTGCCAGCAGCTTAGAGCGCGAGCAGTACTTC.

This clonotype was counted ten times or more. The V and J genes are TRBV7-2 and TRBJ1-5; unclear D gene. The V and J ends lost 4 bases and 3 bases respectively, with 7 bases between them. The CDR3 sequence is 13 residues long. Germline CDR1 SGHTA, CDR2 FQGNSA. CDR3 sequence: CASSSRTNQPQHF. In DNA, the CDR3 is TGTGCCAGCAGCTCTCGGACCAATCAGCCCCAGCATTTT.

The rearrangement uses TRBV20-1 and TRBJ2-7; D is ambiguous. CDR1 is DFQATT, CDR2 SNEGSKA, per germline (reference sequence). The CDR3 totals 11 residues. V dropped 6 bases and J dropped 2 bases, with 8 bases sitting between them. DNA of the CDR3: TGCAGTGCCGCCACCGCCTACGAGCAGTACTTC. This codes for CSAATAYEQYF.

The chain links TRBV6-6 to TRBJ2-3; TRBD2 is a possible D gene (6 bases). V was pared by 10 bases and J by 8 bases, with 13 bases between. The CDR3 is 11 amino acids. Per the germline V gene, CDR1 is MNHNY and CDR2 is SVGAGI (reference sequence). The CDR3 sequence: CATLLAATQYF. In nucleotides, the CDR3 is TGTGCCACTCTACTAGCAGCTACGCAGTATTTT.

The sample holds a few counts of this clonotype. This chain's CDR3 is CASSLEGTEYNEQFF. The DNA for the CDR3 is TGTGCCAGCAGCTTAGAAGGGACGGAGTACAATGAGCAGTTCTTC. V is TRBV7-2 and J is TRBJ2-1, with D possibly being TRBD1 or TRBD2 (5 bases each). V was cut by 1 base and J by 4 bases, with 11 bases left in between. Germline CDR1 and CDR2: SGHTA and FQGNSA. This CDR3 region has 15 residues.